This T cell receptor (beta chain) emerged from a study of control samples from healthy donors and cancer patients. Assay used: immunoSEQ multiplex PCR; TCRdb lists only in-frame clones, some missing. The table lists about 98,000 clones, 92% of them singletons. This TCR derives from a woman between 18 and 30 years old in good health. The sample taken for sequencing was blood.

The CDR3 here is CASSRFRGNTEAFF. Written as DNA, the CDR3 is TGTGCCAGCAGCCGATTCAGGGGTAACACTGAAGCTTTCTTT. The V and J genes are TRBV28 and TRBJ1-1, with D tentatively TRBD1 (6 bases). The CDR3 has 14 residues. Trimming removed 6 bases from V and 2 bases from J, with 13 bases in between. CDR1 is MDHEN, CDR2 SYDVKM, per germline.